This passage covers 16 T cell receptor beta chains from one sample sequenced in a study of T cell responses to AZD1222 COVID-19 vaccine. The method was immunoSEQ multiplex PCR; TCRdb's version includes in-frame clones alone and lacks a portion of them. Found here are roughly 260,000 clones, 93% of them singletons; the top ten hold 0.55%. The sample here was peripheral blood, taken on day 0 of AZD1222 vaccination. The receptor source for this set is an adult in good health.

The V call is TRBV19, the J call TRBJ1-3, with 9 bases fitting TRBD1. Germline CDR1 is LNHDA and CDR2 is SQIVND (reference sequence). The CDR3 covers 15 residues. V lost 9 bases to trimming and J lost 3 bases; unmatched junction nucleotides: 9. The CDR3 is CASTTGGAYGNTIYF. CDR3 sequence (DNA): TGTGCCAGCACCACAGGGGGCGCATATGGAAACACCATATATTTT. Complete variable domain (other parts from reference TRBV19 and TRBJ1-3): DGGITQSPKYLFRKEGQNVTLSCEQNLNHDAMYWYRQDPGQGLRLIYYSQIVNDFQKGDIAEGYSVSREKKESFPLTVTSAQKNPTAFYLCASTTGGAYGNTIYFGEGSWLTVV.

This chain links TRBV11-1 with TRBJ2-3; TRBD2 matches at 9 bases. The CDR3 has 16 amino acids. The V and J ends lost 4 bases and 1 base, in that order; junction bases with no gene match: 6. Per germline, CDR1 SGHAT and CDR2 FQDESV (reference sequence). The CDR3 bases are TGTGCCAGCAGCTCGCTAGCGGGGAGTGGCACAGATACGCAGTATTTT. It encodes CASSSLAGSGTDTQYF. The whole variable domain, remainder taken from reference TRBV11-1 and TRBJ2-3, is EAEVAQSPRYKITEKSQAVAFWCDPISGHATLYWYRQILGQGPELLVQFQDESVVDDSQLPKDRFSAERLKGVDSTLKIQPAELGDSAMYLCASSSLAGSGTDTQYFGPGTRLTVL.

This sequence joins TRBV7-2 and TRBJ2-1; no reliable D call. This CDR3 has 15 amino acids. Germline CDR1 SGHTA, CDR2 FQGNSA. Trimming cost V 5 bases and J 0 bases, with 11 bases left between them. The CDR3 reads CASSRAASSYNEQFF. The DNA of the CDR3 is TGTGCCAGCAGCCGGGCAGCGAGCTCCTACAATGAGCAGTTCTTC.

The rearrangement joins TRBV7-2 to TRBJ1-6, with D hard to call. Germline CDR1 and CDR2: SGHTA and FQGNSA. Trimming stripped 5 bases from V and 7 bases from J, with 12 bases between. This CDR3 is 14 amino acids long. CDR3: CASSDVSSNSPLHF. The CDR3 region has the DNA TGTGCCAGCAGCGACGTATCGAGCAATTCACCCCTCCACTTT.

V and J are TRBV5-4 and TRBJ1-6, with a possible D match to TRBD1 (5 bases). Germline CDR1 SGHNT, CDR2 YYREEE (reference sequence). This CDR3 contains 16 residues. Trimming cost V 3 bases and J 5 bases, with 15 bases left between them. This chain's CDR3 is CASSSAGEGHNSPLHF. In DNA, the CDR3 is TGTGCCAGCAGCTCGGCGGGAGAGGGGCATAATTCACCCCTCCACTTT. The full variable domain, in which reference TRBV5-4 and TRBJ1-6 provide the parts outside the CDR3, is ETGVTQSPTHLIKTRGQQVTLRCSSQSGHNTVSWYQQALGQGPQFIFQYYREEENGRGNFPPRFSGLQFPNYSSELNVNALELDDSALYLCASSSAGEGHNSPLHFGNGTRLTVT.

The genes are TRBV24-1 and TRBJ2-1; D may be TRBD2 (7 bases). The V gene's germline CDR1 is KGHDR and CDR2 SFDVKD. V was shortened by 4 bases and J by 8 bases, with 14 bases between the two germline ends. This CDR3 is 14 amino acids long. The DNA of the CDR3 is TGTGCCACCAGTGAGCCGGGGGAGGGGGATGAGCAGTTCTTC. Translated: CATSEPGEGDEQFF.

The genes are TRBV2 and TRBJ2-2; the D gene could be TRBD1 or TRBD2 (5 bases each). The V gene lost 8 bases and the J gene lost 4 bases, with 11 bases spanning the gap. Germline V lookup: CDR1 SNHLY, CDR2 FYNNEI. The CDR3 sequence is 13 residues long. CDR3 in DNA: TGTGCCAGCGACCGTGGGGGCACCGGGGAGCTGTTTTTT. Its translation is CASDRGGTGELFF.

This chain joins TRBV27 and TRBJ2-7; D might be TRBD1 or TRBD2, each matching 5 bases. V lost 10 bases, J lost 3 bases, and 22 bases lay in between. Germline CDR1 MNHEY, CDR2 SMNVEV (reference sequence). This CDR3 region has 15 residues. The CDR3 DNA is TGTGCCACCCGTCGCGGGTCGCAGGGATACTACGAGCAGTACTTC. Its translation is CATRRGSQGYYEQYF.

This clone was picked up one time. The CDR3, as DNA: TGTGCCACCAGCAGACAGGCGTCGAGGACGAATGAGCAGTTCTTC. It yields the protein CATSRQASRTNEQFF. The chain uses TRBV15 and TRBJ2-1; no clear D gene. This CDR3 has 15 amino acids. Trimming took off 2 bases at V and 7 bases at J, with 15 bases between the two ends. Germline CDR1 reads LNHNV; CDR2 reads YYDKDF (reference sequence). Full variable domain (rest looked up from reference TRBV15 and TRBJ2-1): DAMVIQNPRYQVTQFGKPVTLSCSQTLNHNVMYWYQQKSSQAPKLLFHYYDKDFNNEADTPDNFQSRRPNTSFCFLDIRSPGLGDTAMYLCATSRQASRTNEQFFGPGTRLTVL.

The chain uses TRBV21-1 and TRBJ1-1. TRBV21-1 is a pseudogene. The CDR3 runs to 13 residues. This CDR3 reads CASGEAPNTEAFF. The CDR3 DNA reads TGTGCCAGCGGGGAGGCACCGAACACTGAAGCTTTCTTT.

The V call is TRBV18, the J call TRBJ1-1, with D perhaps TRBD1 (5 bases). Germline V CDR1 and CDR2: KGHSH, LQKENI. Trimming stripped 2 bases from V and 10 bases from J, with 14 bases between. This CDR3 has 13 amino acids. CDR3 DNA: TGTGCCAGCTCACCAGGGGACGGCCCAGGAGCTTTCTTT. It encodes CASSPGDGPGAFF.

This rearrangement joins TRBV28 to TRBJ1-6, with D possibly matching TRBD1 (5 bases). Between the trimmed V and J ends, which lost 2 bases and 7 bases, there was a span of 12 bases. This CDR3 spans 15 amino acids. Germline V gene data show CDR1 as MDHEN and CDR2 as SYDVKM. CDR3 nucleotide sequence: TGTGCCAGCAGTTTACTCCAGGGCAGGAATTCACCCCTCCACTTT. Its protein is CASSLLQGRNSPLHF. The whole variable domain, remainder taken from reference TRBV28 and TRBJ1-6, is DVKVTQSSRYLVKRTGEKVFLECVQDMDHENMFWYRQDPGLGLRLIYFSYDVKMKEKGDIPEGYSVSREKKERFSLILESASTNQTSMYLCASSLLQGRNSPLHFGNGTRLTVT.

This clone was detected once. The V and J genes are TRBV28 and TRBJ2-7, with D perhaps matching TRBD2 (5 bases). Trimming removed 4 bases at V and 2 bases at J, with 15 bases between. Germline V gives CDR1 MDHEN, CDR2 SYDVKM. This CDR3 has 15 amino acids. Written as DNA, the CDR3 is TGTGCCAGCAGTTCCCGACACCCCGGGGCCTACGAGCAGTACTTC. Encoded protein: CASSSRHPGAYEQYF.

This clone has a single count. The V call is TRBV5-3, the J call TRBJ1-4; a weak D match, TRBD1 (6 bases). TRBV5-3 falls under the ORF class, with uncertain function. This CDR3 has 16 residues. Trimming pared 5 bases from V and 8 bases from J, leaving 22 bases between. This CDR3 is CARRGTQGFSDEKLFF. DNA of the CDR3: TGTGCCAGAAGGGGGACACAGGGTTTTTCGGACGAAAAACTGTTTTTT.

This clone has only one observation. The chain carries TRBV7-2 and TRBJ1-1; the D is unclear. The V gene lost 1 base and the J gene lost 0 bases, with 9 bases spanning the gap. Germline CDR1 reads SGHTA; CDR2 reads FQGNSA. This CDR3 contains 15 residues. The CDR3: CASSLGGRMNTEAFF. The CDR3 nucleotides read TGTGCCAGCAGCTTAGGCGGGCGCATGAACACTGAAGCTTTCTTT.

The CDR3 protein is CASTFRDRSSPLHF. CDR3 in DNA: TGTGCCAGCACATTCCGGGACAGAAGTTCACCCCTCCACTTT. The chain links TRBV28 to TRBJ1-6; 7 bases line up with TRBD1. The CDR3 is 14 amino acids. Germline-derived CDR1 and CDR2 are MDHEN and SYDVKM. V was clipped by 7 bases and J by 9 bases; unmatched bases: 9. The full variable domain, its missing parts supplied by reference TRBV28 and TRBJ1-6, is DVKVTQSSRYLVKRTGEKVFLECVQDMDHENMFWYRQDPGLGLRLIYFSYDVKMKEKGDIPEGYSVSREKKERFSLILESASTNQTSMYLCASTFRDRSSPLHFGNGTRLTVT.